These 15 T cell receptor beta chains were sequenced from one sample in a study of blood T cell repertoires in COVID-19. The assay was immunoSEQ multiplex PCR, and TCRdb's table has in-frame clones only and misses some. The sample consists of 100,000 to 150,000 clones, approximately 89% of them appearing once. Sequences were obtained from peripheral blood. These receptors originate from a woman older than 75 with COVID-19, enrolled during active disease.

This clone was counted a few times. The chain couples TRBV18 to TRBJ2-7; D possibly corresponds to TRBD1 (5 bases). Germline V gene data show CDR1 as KGHSH and CDR2 as LQKENI. V lost 3 bases and J 6 bases, leaving 15 bases between the germline ends. This CDR3 has 14 amino acids. The CDR3 DNA sequence: TGTGCCAGCTCACCTAGAACAGGAGAGGTCGAGCAGTACTTC. Its translation: CASSPRTGEVEQYF. The full variable domain, in which reference TRBV18 and TRBJ2-7 provide the parts outside the CDR3, is NAGVMQNPRHLVRRRGQEARLRCSPMKGHSHVYWYRQLPEEGLKFMVYLQKENIIDESGMPKERFSAEFPKEGPSILRIQQVVRGDSAAYFCASSPRTGEVEQYFGPGTRLTVT.

This chain connects TRBV4-1 to TRBJ2-7; TRBD2 is a possible D gene (5 bases). From germline, CDR1 is MGHRA and CDR2 YSYEKL. This CDR3 has 15 residues. V was shortened by 4 bases and J by 1 base, with 14 bases between the two germline ends. The CDR3: CASSPSGANSYEQYF. CDR3 DNA sequence: TGCGCCAGCAGCCCGAGCGGCGCAAATTCCTACGAGCAGTACTTC.

The gene calls are TRBV18 and TRBJ1-6, with D perhaps TRBD1 (6 bases). CDR1 is KGHSH, CDR2 LQKENI, per germline. V lost 4 bases to trimming and J lost 7 bases, with 8 bases between them. The length of the CDR3 is 13 residues. DNA of the CDR3: TGTGCCAGCTCACGGACAGAAAATTCACCCCTCCACTTT. Translation gives CASSRTENSPLHF.

The chain is built from TRBV2 and TRBJ1-4; 7 bases align to TRBD1. J lost 5 bases, V lost 7 bases, and 7 bases had no gene match. CDR1 is SNHLY and CDR2 is FYNNEI in the germline V gene. The CDR3 is 14 amino acids. The CDR3 nucleotides read TGTGCCAGCACCCTGGACAGGAGAAATGAAAAACTGTTTTTT. As protein: CASTLDRRNEKLFF. The entire variable domain, with the rest obtained from reference TRBV2 and TRBJ1-4, is as follows: EPEVTQTPSHQVTQMGQEVILRCVPISNHLYFYWYRQILGQKVEFLVSFYNNEISEKSEIFDDQFSVERPDGSNFTLKIRSTKLEDSAMYFCASTLDRRNEKLFFGSGTQLSVL.

The CDR3 region is CASSLVAGVGETQYF. Written as DNA, the CDR3 is TGCGCCAGCAGCTTGGTTGCGGGAGTAGGTGAGACCCAGTACTTC. The V gene is TRBV5-1, the J gene TRBJ2-5, with TRBD2 matching 7 bases. This CDR3 is 15 amino acids long. The J segment lost 5 bases and the V segment lost 0 bases, leaving 7 bases of the junction unmatched. Germline loops: CDR1 SGHRS, CDR2 YFSETQ.

This clone occurred once. The chain couples TRBV28 to TRBJ2-7, with D unresolved. The CDR3 sequence is 12 residues long. Germline CDR1 reads MDHEN; CDR2 reads SYDVKM. The V end lost 5 bases, the J end lost 7 bases, and 12 bases lay between the germline ends. The CDR3 reads CASSILVGEQYF. In nucleotides, the CDR3 is TGTGCCAGCAGTATATTAGTCGGGGAGCAGTACTTC.

J is TRBJ1-2 and V is TRBV4-3, with 9 bases lining up with TRBD1. Germline values: CDR1 LGHNA, CDR2 YSLEER. This CDR3 has 17 residues. J was trimmed by 3 bases and V by 0 bases; bases with no gene match: 8. The CDR3 sequence is CASSQDTGGAFYYGYTF. CDR3 bases: TGCGCCAGCAGCCAAGATACAGGGGGCGCATTCTACTATGGCTACACCTTC.

The V call is TRBV6-2 or TRBV6-3, the J call TRBJ2-7, with D possibly TRBD2 on 6 matching bases. V lost 5 bases, J lost 3 bases, and 17 bases lay in between. The CDR3 contains 15 residues. Germline V gene data show CDR1 as MNHEY and CDR2 as SVGEGT. The CDR3 here is CASSQPGLLIYEQYF. Written as DNA, the CDR3 is TGTGCCAGCAGTCAGCCGGGACTCCTGATCTACGAGCAGTACTTC.

The V and J genes are TRBV5-1 and TRBJ2-3; D not certain. The CDR3 is 12 residues long. Germline V gene sequence: CDR1 SGHRS, CDR2 YFSETQ. V gave up 0 bases and J gave up 3 bases, with 2 bases separating them. The DNA of the CDR3 is TGCGCCAGCAGCTTGGCGACAGATACGCAGTATTTT. Encoded protein: CASSLATDTQYF.

The V and J genes are TRBV23-1 and TRBJ1-5; TRBD1 aligns across 8 bases. TRBV23-1 is an ORF, and what it does is uncertain. The CDR3 is 16 residues long. Losses at the gene ends were 2 bases for V and 8 bases for J; bases not matched to a gene: 11. DNA of the CDR3: TGCGCCAGCAGTCAAACCCGAACAGGGGGAAGTAAGCCCCAGCATTTT. Its translation is CASSQTRTGGSKPQHF.

This rearrangement joins TRBV29-1 to TRBJ2-6, with 9 bases identical to TRBD1. Germline CDR1 SQVTM, CDR2 ANQGSEA. This CDR3 has 17 residues. Trimming removed 7 bases from V and 2 bases from J; junction bases left unmatched: 12. For the CDR3, the DNA is TGCAGCGCTGCTGTGGGACAGGGCCTACCTGGGGCCAACGTCCTGACTTTC. Its protein is CSAAVGQGLPGANVLTF.

The chain joins TRBV27 to TRBJ1-2; 7 bases agree with TRBD1. Germline V gives CDR1 MNHEY, CDR2 SMNVEV (reference sequence). The J segment lost 4 bases and the V segment lost 0 bases, leaving 5 bases of the junction unmatched. The CDR3 is 15 amino acids. CDR3 bases: TGTGCCAGCAGTTTATCGTGGCAGGGGGTCTATGGCTACACCTTC. Its translation is CASSLSWQGVYGYTF.

The chain is built from TRBV3-1 (or the pseudogene TRBV3-2) and TRBJ2-5; D unclear. Trimming removed 1 base from V and 9 bases from J, with 15 bases in between. CDR1 LGHDT and CDR2 YNNKEL come from the germline V gene (reference sequence). This CDR3 region has 14 residues. This chain's CDR3 is CASSQVTSPGAQYF. The CDR3 region has the DNA TGTGCCAGCAGCCAAGTTACCTCACCCGGAGCCCAGTACTTC.

The J gene is TRBJ1-2, the V gene TRBV11-2; D gene unclear. V dropped 2 bases and J dropped 8 bases, with 15 bases sitting between them. The CDR3 is made up of 14 amino acids. Germline CDR1 SGHAT, CDR2 FQNNGV. The CDR3 nucleotides are TGTGCCAGCAGCTTATCCGGTCCCTCGGTAGGCTACACCTTC. It codes for CASSLSGPSVGYTF.

The V gene is TRBV7-2, the J gene TRBJ2-3; 7 bases match TRBD1. The CDR3 sequence is 15 residues long. Germline assignment: CDR1 SGHTA and CDR2 FQGNSA. V trimming: 4 bases; J trimming: 2 bases; junction bases outside the gene matches: 6. The CDR3 DNA reads as TGTGCCAGCAGCTCGAGGGGGCTGTCCACAGATACGCAGTATTTT. Translating it yields CASSSRGLSTDTQYF.